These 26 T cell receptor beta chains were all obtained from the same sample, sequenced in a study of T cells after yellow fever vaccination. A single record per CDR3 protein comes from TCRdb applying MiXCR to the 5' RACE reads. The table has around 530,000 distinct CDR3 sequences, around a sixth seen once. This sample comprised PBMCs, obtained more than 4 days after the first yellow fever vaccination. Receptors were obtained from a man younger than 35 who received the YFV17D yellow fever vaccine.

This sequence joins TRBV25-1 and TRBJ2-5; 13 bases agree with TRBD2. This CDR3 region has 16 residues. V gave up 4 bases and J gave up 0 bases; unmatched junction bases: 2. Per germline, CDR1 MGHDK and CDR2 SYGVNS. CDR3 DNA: TGTGCCAGCAGTGGGGGACTAGCGGGGCACCAAGAGACCCAGTACTTC. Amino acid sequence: CASSGGLAGHQETQYF.

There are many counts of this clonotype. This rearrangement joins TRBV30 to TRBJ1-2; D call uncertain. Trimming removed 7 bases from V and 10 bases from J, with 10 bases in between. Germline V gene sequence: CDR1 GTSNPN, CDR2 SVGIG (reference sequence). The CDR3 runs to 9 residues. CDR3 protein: CAYSPDYTF. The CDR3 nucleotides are TGTGCCTACTCCCCTGACTACACCTTC.

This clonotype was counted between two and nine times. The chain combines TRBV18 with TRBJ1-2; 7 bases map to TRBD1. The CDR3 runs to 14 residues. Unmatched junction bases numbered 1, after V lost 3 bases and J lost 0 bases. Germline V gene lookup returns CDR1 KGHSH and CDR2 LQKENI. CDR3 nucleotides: TGTGCCAGCTCACCGGACAGGACTAACTATGGCTACACCTTC. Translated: CASSPDRTNYGYTF.

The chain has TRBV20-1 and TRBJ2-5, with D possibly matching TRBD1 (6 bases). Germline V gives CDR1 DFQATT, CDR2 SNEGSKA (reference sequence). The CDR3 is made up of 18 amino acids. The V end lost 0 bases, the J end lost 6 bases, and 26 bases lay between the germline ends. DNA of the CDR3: TGCAGTGCTAGAGAAATAGCTGGAATTGGGGGCCGGACAAAGACCCAGTACTTC. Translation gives CSAREIAGIGGRTKTQYF.

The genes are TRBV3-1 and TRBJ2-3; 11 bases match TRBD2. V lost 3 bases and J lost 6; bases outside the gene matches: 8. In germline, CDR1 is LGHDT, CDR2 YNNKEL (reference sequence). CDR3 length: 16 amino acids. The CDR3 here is CASSQDSGRASDTQYF. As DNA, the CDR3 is TGTGCCAGCAGCCAGGATAGCGGGAGGGCATCGGATACGCAGTATTTT.

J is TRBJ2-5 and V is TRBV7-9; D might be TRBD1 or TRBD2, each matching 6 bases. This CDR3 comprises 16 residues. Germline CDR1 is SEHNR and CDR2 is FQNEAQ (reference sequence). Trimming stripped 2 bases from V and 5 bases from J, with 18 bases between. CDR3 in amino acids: CASSLIFRGLEETQYF. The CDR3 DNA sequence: TGTGCCAGCAGCTTAATCTTTCGGGGGCTCGAGGAGACCCAGTACTTC.

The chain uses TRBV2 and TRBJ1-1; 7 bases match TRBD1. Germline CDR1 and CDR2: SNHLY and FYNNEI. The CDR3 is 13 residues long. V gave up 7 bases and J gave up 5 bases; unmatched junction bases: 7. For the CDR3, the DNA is TGTGCCAGCAACGGACAGGTCGGAACTGAAGCTTTCTTT. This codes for CASNGQVGTEAFF.

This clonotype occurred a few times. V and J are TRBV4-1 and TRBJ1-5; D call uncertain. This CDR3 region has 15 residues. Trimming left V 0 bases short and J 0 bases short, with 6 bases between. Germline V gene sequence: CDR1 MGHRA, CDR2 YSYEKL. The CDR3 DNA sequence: TGCGCCAGCAGCCAAGATGGGGATAGCAATCAGCCCCAGCATTTT. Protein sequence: CASSQDGDSNQPQHF.

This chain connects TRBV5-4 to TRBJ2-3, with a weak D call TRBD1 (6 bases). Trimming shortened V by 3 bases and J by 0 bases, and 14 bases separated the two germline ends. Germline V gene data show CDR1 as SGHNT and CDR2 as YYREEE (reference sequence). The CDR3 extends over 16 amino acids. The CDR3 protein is CASSSGGTRSTDTQYF. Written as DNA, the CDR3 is TGTGCCAGCAGCTCTGGTGGGACACGCAGCACAGATACGCAGTATTTT.

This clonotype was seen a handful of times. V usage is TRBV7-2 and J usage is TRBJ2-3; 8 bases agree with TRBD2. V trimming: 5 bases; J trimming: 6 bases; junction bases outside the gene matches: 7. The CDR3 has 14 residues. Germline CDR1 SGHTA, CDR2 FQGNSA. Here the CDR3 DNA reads TGTGCCAGCAGCCCCCGTCCGGGGGGGGATACGCAGTATTTT. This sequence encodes CASSPRPGGDTQYF.

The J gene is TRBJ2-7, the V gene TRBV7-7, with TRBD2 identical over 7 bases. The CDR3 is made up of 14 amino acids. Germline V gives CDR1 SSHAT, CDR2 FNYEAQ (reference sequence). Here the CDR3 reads CASSLAWGGYEQYV. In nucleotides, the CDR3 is TGTGCTAGCAGCTTAGCCTGGGGGGGGTACGAGCAGTACGTC.

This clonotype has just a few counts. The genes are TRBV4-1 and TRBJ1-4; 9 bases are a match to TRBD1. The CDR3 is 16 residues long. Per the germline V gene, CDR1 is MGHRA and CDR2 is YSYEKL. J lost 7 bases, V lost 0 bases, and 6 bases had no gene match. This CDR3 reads CASSQDRDRVTEKLFF. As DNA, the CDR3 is TGCGCCAGCAGCCAAGACCGGGACAGGGTGACTGAAAAACTGTTTTTT.

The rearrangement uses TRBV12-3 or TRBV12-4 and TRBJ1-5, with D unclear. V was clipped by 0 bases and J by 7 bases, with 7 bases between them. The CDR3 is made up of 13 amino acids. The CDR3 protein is CASSLARQQPQHF. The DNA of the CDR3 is TGTGCCAGCAGTTTAGCCAGACAACAGCCCCAGCATTTT.

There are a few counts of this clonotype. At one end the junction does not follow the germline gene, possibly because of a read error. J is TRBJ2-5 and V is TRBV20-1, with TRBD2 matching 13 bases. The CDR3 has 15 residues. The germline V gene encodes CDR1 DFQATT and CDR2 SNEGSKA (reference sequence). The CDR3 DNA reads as TGCAGTGCGAGAGGACTAGCGGGGGATCAAGAGACCCAGTACTTC. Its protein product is CSARGLAGDQETQYF.

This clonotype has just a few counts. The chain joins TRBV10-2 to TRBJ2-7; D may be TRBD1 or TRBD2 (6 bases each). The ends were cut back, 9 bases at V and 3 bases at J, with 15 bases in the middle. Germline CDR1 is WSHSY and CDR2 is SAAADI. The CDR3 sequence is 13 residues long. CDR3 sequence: CASGTGRGYEQYF. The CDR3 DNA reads TGCGCCAGTGGGACTGGCAGGGGCTACGAGCAGTACTTC.

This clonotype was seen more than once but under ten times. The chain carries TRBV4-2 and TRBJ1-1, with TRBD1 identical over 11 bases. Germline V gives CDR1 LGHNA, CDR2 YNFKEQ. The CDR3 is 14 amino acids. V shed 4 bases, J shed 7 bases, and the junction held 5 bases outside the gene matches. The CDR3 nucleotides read TGTGCCAGCAGCCGCGGACAGGGGGCTGTTGAAGCTTTCTTT. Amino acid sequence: CASSRGQGAVEAFF.

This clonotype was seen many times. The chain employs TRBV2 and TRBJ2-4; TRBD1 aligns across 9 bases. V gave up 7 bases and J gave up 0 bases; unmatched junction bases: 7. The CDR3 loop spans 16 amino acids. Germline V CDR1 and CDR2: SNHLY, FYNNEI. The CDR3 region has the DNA TGTGCCAGCACTAGGCCGGGACAGGGAGCCAAAAACATTCAGTACTTC. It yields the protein CASTRPGQGAKNIQYF.

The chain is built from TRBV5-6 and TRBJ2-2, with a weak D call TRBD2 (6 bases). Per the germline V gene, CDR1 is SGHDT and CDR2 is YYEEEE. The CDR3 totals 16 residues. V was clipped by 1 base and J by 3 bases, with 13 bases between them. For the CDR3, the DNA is TGTGCCAGCAGCTTGTTTCTGGAGGGCCACACCGGGGAGCTGTTTTTT. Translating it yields CASSLFLEGHTGELFF.

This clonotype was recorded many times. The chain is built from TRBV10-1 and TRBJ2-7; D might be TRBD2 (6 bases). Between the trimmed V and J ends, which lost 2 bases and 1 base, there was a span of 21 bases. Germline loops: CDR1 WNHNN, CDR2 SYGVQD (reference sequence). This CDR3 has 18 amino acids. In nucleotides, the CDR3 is TGCGCCAGCAGTGAGACGGGGGACTTTCCTAGGGGTTCCTACGAGCAGTACTTC. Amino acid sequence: CASSETGDFPRGSYEQYF.

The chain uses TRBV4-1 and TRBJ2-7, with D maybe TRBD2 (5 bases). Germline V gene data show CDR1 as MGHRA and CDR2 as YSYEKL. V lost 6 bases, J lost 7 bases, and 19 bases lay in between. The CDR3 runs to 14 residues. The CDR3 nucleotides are TGCGCCAGCAGTCGGACGGTACTAGAGGAGGAGCAGTACGTC. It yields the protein CASSRTVLEEEQYV.

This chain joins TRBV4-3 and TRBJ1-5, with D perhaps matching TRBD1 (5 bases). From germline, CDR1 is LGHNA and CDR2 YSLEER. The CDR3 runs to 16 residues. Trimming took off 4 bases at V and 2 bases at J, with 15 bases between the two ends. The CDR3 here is CASSLHALGGNQPQHF. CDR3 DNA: TGCGCCAGCAGCCTCCACGCGTTAGGGGGCAATCAGCCCCAGCATTTT.

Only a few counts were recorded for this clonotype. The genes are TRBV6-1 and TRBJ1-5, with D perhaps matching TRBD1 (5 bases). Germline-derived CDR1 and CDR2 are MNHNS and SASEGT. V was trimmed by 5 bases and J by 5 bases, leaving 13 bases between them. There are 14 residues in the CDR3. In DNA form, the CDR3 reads TGTGCCAGCAGTCCGGGCGGGGCCCATCAGCCCCAGCATTTT. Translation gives CASSPGGAHQPQHF.

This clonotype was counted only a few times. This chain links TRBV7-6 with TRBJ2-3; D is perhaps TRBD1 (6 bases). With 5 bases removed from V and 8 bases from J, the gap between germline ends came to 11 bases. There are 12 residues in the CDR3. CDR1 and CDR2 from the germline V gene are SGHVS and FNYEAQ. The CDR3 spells CASSQQGVTQYF. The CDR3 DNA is TGTGCCAGCAGCCAACAGGGAGTTACGCAGTATTTT.

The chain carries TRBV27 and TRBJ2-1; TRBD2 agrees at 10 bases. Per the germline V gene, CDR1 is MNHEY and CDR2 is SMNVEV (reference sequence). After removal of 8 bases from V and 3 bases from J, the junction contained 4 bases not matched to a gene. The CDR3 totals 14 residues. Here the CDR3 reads CASSGTSVYNEQFF. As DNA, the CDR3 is TGTGCCAGCTCCGGGACTAGCGTCTACAATGAGCAGTTCTTC.

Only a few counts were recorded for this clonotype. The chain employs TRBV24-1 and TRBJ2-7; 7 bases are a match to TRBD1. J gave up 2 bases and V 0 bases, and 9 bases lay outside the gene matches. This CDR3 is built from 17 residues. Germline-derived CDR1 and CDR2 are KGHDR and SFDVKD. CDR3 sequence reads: CATSDLYLRTGPYEQYF. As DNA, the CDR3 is TGTGCCACCAGTGATTTGTACCTCAGGACAGGACCCTACGAGCAGTACTTC.

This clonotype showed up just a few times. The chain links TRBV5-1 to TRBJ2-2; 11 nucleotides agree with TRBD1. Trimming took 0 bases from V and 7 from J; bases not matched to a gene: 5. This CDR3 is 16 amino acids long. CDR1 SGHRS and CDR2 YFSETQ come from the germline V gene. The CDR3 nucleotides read TGCGCCAGCAGCTTGGTGGACAGGGGGCACGGCGGGGAGCTGTTTTTT. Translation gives CASSLVDRGHGGELFF.